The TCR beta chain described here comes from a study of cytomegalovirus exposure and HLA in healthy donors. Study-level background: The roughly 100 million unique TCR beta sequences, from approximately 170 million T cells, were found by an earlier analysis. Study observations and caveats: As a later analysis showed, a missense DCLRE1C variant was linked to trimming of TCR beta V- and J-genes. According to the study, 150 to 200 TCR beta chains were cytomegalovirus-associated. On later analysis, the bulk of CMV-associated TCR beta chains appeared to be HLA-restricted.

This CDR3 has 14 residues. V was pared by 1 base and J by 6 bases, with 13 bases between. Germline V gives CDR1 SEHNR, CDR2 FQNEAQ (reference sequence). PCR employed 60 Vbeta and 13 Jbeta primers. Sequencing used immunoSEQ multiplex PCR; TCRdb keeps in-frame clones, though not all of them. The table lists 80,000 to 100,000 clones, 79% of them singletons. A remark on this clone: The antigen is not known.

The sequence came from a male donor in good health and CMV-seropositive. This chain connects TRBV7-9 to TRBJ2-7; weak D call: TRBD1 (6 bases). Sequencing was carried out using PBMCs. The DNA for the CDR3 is TGTGCCAGCAGCTTAGATTCGACAGGATCCGAGCAGTACTTC. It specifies CASSLDSTGSEQYF.